The 3 T cell receptor beta chains presented below share a single source sample, sequenced in a study of blood T cell repertoires in COVID-19. Repertoires were generated with immunoSEQ multiplex PCR, while TCRdb's copy carries only in-frame clones and drops some. Here the sample spans approximately 300,000 clones, around 90% being singletons. Sequenced: peripheral blood. These receptors came from a woman aged 35 to 49 with COVID-19, enrolled during active disease.

The chain recombines TRBV6-5 with TRBJ1-5; D is undetermined. This CDR3 is built from 14 residues. V was pared by 5 bases and J by 6 bases, with 14 bases between. CDR1 is MNHEY, CDR2 SVGAGI, per germline. The CDR3 nucleotides are TGTGCCAGCAGTCCTAGGTTGAGAAGTCAGCCCCAGCATTTT. Protein product: CASSPRLRSQPQHF.

Details on this clone: Sequence at one end of the junction differs from germline and may be a read error. This chain links TRBV7-3 with TRBJ1-1, with TRBD1 matching 8 bases. This CDR3 has 14 amino acids. Germline CDR1 reads SGHTA; CDR2 reads FQGTGA. CDR3 nucleotide sequence: TGTGCCAGCAGCATAACAGGGGGACGCACTGAAGCTTTCTTT. Amino acid sequence: CASSITGGRTEAFF.

This clone was recorded once. The chain employs TRBV7-8 and TRBJ1-4, with a possible D match to TRBD1 (6 bases). Looked up from germline, CDR1 is SGHVS and CDR2 is FQNEAQ. The CDR3 is 14 amino acids. Trimming removed 5 bases from V and 11 bases from J, with 18 bases in between. CDR3 DNA sequence: TGTGCCAGCAGCCGAGGGGGGCATCTAGGTAAACTGTTTTTT. It translates to CASSRGGHLGKLFF.